The next 18 T cell receptor beta chains were all read from a single sample in a study of T cell clonality in common variable immunodeficiency (dated by TCRdb to between 2014 and 2017). The library was produced with the immunoSEQ multiplex PCR assay. Sourced from immuneACCESS, this table was stored by TCRdb with only in-frame sequences that have V and J called. A share of the clones is absent; for the studies checked, an unresolved V gene accounts for under half, and the remainder has no known explanation. Across this sample, 45,000 to 60,000 clones were tabulated and none appeared just once. Roughly 6% of the sample is taken by the ten largest. The sequencing input was peripheral blood mononuclear cells. All receptors derive from a person aged 18 to 69 in good health.

This clone was recorded many times. The read gets to within 3 residues of the CDR3 end, and the germline J gene fills in the rest. The chain couples TRBV10-1 to TRBJ2-1, with a tentative D call TRBD1 (6 bases). The length of the CDR3 is 14 residues. Germline V gene lookup returns CDR1 WNHNN and CDR2 SYGVQD (reference sequence). Trimming left V 5 bases short and J 5 bases short, with 13 bases between. CDR3 DNA, as far as it was read: TGCGCCAGCAGTCGGGCAGGGGCCCACAATGAG. It specifies CASSRAGAHNE. The entire CDR3 protein is CASSRAGAHNEQFF.

This clone was seen ten or more times. The read halts 3 residues ahead of the CDR3 end, with the missing end drawn from the germline J gene. V usage is TRBV18 and J usage is TRBJ2-7; 8 bases match TRBD1. Germline V gene sequence: CDR1 KGHSH, CDR2 LQKENI. The CDR3 has 16 amino acids. Trimming at V came to 0 bases and at J to 2 bases, leaving 6 bases not matched to a gene. The sequenced part of the CDR3 DNA is TGTGCCAGCTCACCACCCTTGACAGGGGCCCCCTACGAG. Its translation is CASSPPLTGAPYE. The whole CDR3 sequence is CASSPPLTGAPYEQYF.

This clone appeared a few times. The CDR3 is cut off 3 residues early in the read; its end comes from the germline J gene. The chain recombines TRBV5-4 with TRBJ2-1, with D possibly TRBD2 on 6 matching bases. Deletions cut 4 bases from V and 5 bases from J, with 16 bases between. CDR3 length equals 15 residues. Germline V lookup: CDR1 SGHNT, CDR2 YYREEE (reference sequence). CDR3 DNA, as far as it was read: TGTGCCAGCAGCCCACAACTAGCCTGGGACAATGAG. Residues: CASSPQLAWDNE. In full, the CDR3 reads CASSPQLAWDNEQFF.

This clone was picked up many times. Partial CDR3 DNA: TGCGCCAGCAGCTTGGGAACAGGGGGTCGCGAG. Its translation: CASSLGTGGRE. In full, the CDR3 reads CASSLGTGGREQYF. The V gene is TRBV5-1, the J gene TRBJ2-7; TRBD1 agrees at 8 bases. The sequence runs out 3 residues before the end of the CDR3; the remainder is reconstructed from the germline J gene. Per the germline V gene, CDR1 is SGHRS and CDR2 is YFSETQ. Losses at the gene ends were 0 bases for V and 6 bases for J; bases not matched to a gene: 5. The CDR3 runs 14 residues.

This clone was seen repeatedly, ten times or more. The read is 3 residues too short to cover the CDR3 end, so that end is filled in from the germline J gene. The chain couples TRBV5-1 to TRBJ1-3; 8 nucleotides align to TRBD1. The CDR3 length is 16 residues. The germline CDR1 and CDR2 sequences are SGHRS and YFSETQ. V dropped 4 bases and J dropped 3; count of bases not matched to a gene: 9. CDR3 sequence: CASSPGQGRDGNTIYF. Partial CDR3 DNA: TGCGCCAGCAGCCCCGGACAGGGAAGAGATGGAAACACC.

This clone was seen ten or more times. From the germline J gene comes the end of the CDR3, since the read stops 3 residues before it. This chain uses TRBV30 with TRBJ1-5, with TRBD1 as a possible D gene (5 bases). Germline CDR1 is GTSNPN and CDR2 is SVGIG (reference sequence). V gave up 5 bases and J gave up 7 bases, with 18 bases separating them. This CDR3 has 14 amino acids. CDR3 bases read: TGTGCCTGGGACGGGGGGGACCCAAGACAGCCC. Translated: CAWDGGDPRQP. The whole CDR3 sequence is CAWDGGDPRQPQHF.

In its sample, this clone was seen many times. The CDR3 goes on 3 residues after the read ends, and that part is filled in from the germline J gene. The J gene is TRBJ2-3, the V gene TRBV5-1; D unclear. V shed 1 base and J shed 4 bases, with 4 bases lying between them. The CDR3 loop spans 12 amino acids. Germline CDR1 SGHRS, CDR2 YFSETQ. CDR3 DNA (partial): TGCGCCAGCAGCTTGAGGTCAGATACG. Translation gives CASSLRSDT. In full, the CDR3 is CASSLRSDTQYF.

This clone came up many times. The CDR3 end falls 3 residues outside the read, so it is completed with the germline J gene. V gene TRBV19 combines with J gene TRBJ1-4; 7 bases fit TRBD1. Germline-derived CDR1 and CDR2 are LNHDA and SQIVND (reference sequence). V lost 6 bases and J lost 8; bases outside the gene matches: 6. This CDR3 has 13 amino acids. CDR3 in amino acids: CASSIAGGEKLFF. Incomplete CDR3 DNA: TGTGCCAGTAGCATCGCAGGGGGAGAAAAA.

This clone showed up many times. The sequence runs out 3 residues before the end of the CDR3; the remainder is reconstructed from the germline J gene. V usage is TRBV5-6 and J usage is TRBJ1-1; maybe TRBD1 (5 bases). Germline V lookup: CDR1 SGHDT, CDR2 YYEEEE. The V end lost 6 bases, the J end lost 1 base, and 10 bases lay between the germline ends. There are 13 residues in the CDR3. CDR3 protein: CASIEGQNTEAFF. CDR3 DNA (partial): TGTGCCAGCATAGAGGGGCAGAACACTGAA. Complete variable domain (other parts from reference TRBV5-6 and TRBJ1-1): DAGVTQSPTHLIKTRGQQVTLRCSPKSGHDTVSWYQQALGQGPQFIFQYYEEEERQRGNFPDRFSGHQFPNYSSELNVNALLLGDSALYLCASIEGQNTEAFFGQGTRLTVV.

Ten or more counts support this clone. The read ends 3 residues shy of where the CDR3 ends; the end is completed using the germline J gene. This sequence joins TRBV18 and TRBJ2-2, with D maybe TRBD1 (5 bases). The germline CDR1 and CDR2 sequences are KGHSH and LQKENI. The germline V and J ends were trimmed by 2 bases and 1 base, with 20 bases remaining between them. The CDR3 contains 19 residues. The CDR3 DNA, read in part, is TGTGCCAGCTCACCATATGAGGAATTCGACAGTTTGAACACCGGGGAG. As protein: CASSPYEEFDSLNTGE. Given in full, the CDR3 is CASSPYEEFDSLNTGELFF.

This clone was seen ten or more times. The DNA read from the CDR3 is TGCAGTGCTAGAGCTAGCCTGGGACAGCCGGGCTCCTATAATTCACCG. It encodes CSARASLGQPGSYNSP. The full-length CDR3 reads as CSARASLGQPGSYNSPLFF. This rearrangement joins TRBV20-1 to TRBJ2-2; 7 positions match TRBD1. The CDR3 end falls 3 residues outside the read, so it is completed with the germline J gene. This CDR3 contains 19 residues. In germline, CDR1 is DFQATT, CDR2 SNEGSKA (reference sequence).

The table lists this clone with many counts. The sequence runs out 3 residues before the end of the CDR3; the remainder is reconstructed from the germline J gene. The chain joins TRBV6-2 or TRBV6-3 to TRBJ1-6; TRBD1 agrees at 7 bases. Trimming removed 6 bases from V and 10 bases from J; junction bases left unmatched: 6. Germline CDR1 is MNHEY and CDR2 is SVGEGT. The CDR3 contains 13 residues. CDR3 bases read: TGTGCCAGCAGCCCCCAGGGGGAGTCACCC. It is translated as CASSPQGESP. The CDR3 in full is CASSPQGESPLHF.

This clone was seen ten or more times. Read sequence stops 3 residues before the CDR3 end, and the germline J gene provides the missing end. V gene TRBV29-1 combines with J gene TRBJ2-3; D gene uncertain. The germline gives CDR1 SQVTM, CDR2 ANQGSEA. The germline V and J ends were trimmed by 3 bases and 3 bases, with 13 bases remaining between them. The CDR3 covers 14 residues. The CDR3: CSVDSPQGTDTQYF. The DNA read from the CDR3 is TGCAGCGTTGACTCACCACAAGGGACAGATACG.

There are many counts of this clone. From the germline J gene comes the end of the CDR3, since the read stops 3 residues before it. The chain combines TRBV4-1 with TRBJ2-5; 7 bases are shared with TRBD2. The CDR3 totals 13 residues. After removal of 4 bases from V and 4 bases from J, the junction contained 3 bases not matched to a gene. The germline gives CDR1 MGHRA, CDR2 YSYEKL. CDR3 region: CASSPIAGETQYF. The covered CDR3 bases are TGCGCCAGCAGCCCCATAGCGGGAGAGACC.

This clone was observed many times. The CDR3 end is not reached by the read, which stops 3 residues before it; the germline J gene fills it in. V is TRBV5-1 and J is TRBJ1-4, with 9 bases lining up with TRBD1. The CDR3 covers 16 residues. The germline CDR1 and CDR2 sequences are SGHRS and YFSETQ. The junction had 4 bases not matched to a gene; V was cut back by 4 bases and J by 0 bases. Partial CDR3 DNA: TGCGCCAGCAGCCATGGGACAGGGACAACTAATGAAAAA. Encoded protein: CASSHGTGTTNEK. The complete CDR3 sequence is CASSHGTGTTNEKLFF.

Comment on this clone: The observed sequence ends 3 residues before the CDR3 terminus, with the missing tail filled in from the germline J gene. V gene TRBV18 combines with J gene TRBJ1-2; perhaps TRBD1 as D (5 bases). There are 17 residues in the CDR3. Germline V CDR1 and CDR2: KGHSH, LQKENI. CDR3 DNA (partial): TGTGCCAGCTCGTCGACCAGTTGGGGCTTTAGCACAGATACC. This gives the protein CASSSTSWGFSTDT. The whole CDR3 reads CASSSTSWGFSTDTYTF.

Details on this clone: The read terminates 3 residues ahead of where the CDR3 ends, so the germline J gene completes it. V and J are TRBV6-1 and TRBJ2-2; 7 bases are a match to TRBD2. CDR1 is MNHNS and CDR2 is SASEGT in the germline V gene. This CDR3 has 14 amino acids. Partial CDR3 DNA: TGTGCCAGCAGTGAAGTGCGGGGGAATTCACCG. It translates to CASSEVRGNSP. The whole CDR3 is CASSEVRGNSPLFF.

The sequenced part of the CDR3 DNA is TGTGCCAGTGCGCCTACCGGAAACACC. This sequence encodes CASAPTGNT. The whole CDR3 protein is CASAPTGNTIYF. The chain couples TRBV7-9 to TRBJ1-3; D remains ambiguous. The read ends 3 residues before the CDR3 terminus; that terminus is restored from the germline J gene. CDR1 is SEHNR and CDR2 is FQNEAQ in the germline V gene (reference sequence). This CDR3 contains 12 residues. The V end was cut by 9 bases, the J end by 4 bases, with 10 bases between.